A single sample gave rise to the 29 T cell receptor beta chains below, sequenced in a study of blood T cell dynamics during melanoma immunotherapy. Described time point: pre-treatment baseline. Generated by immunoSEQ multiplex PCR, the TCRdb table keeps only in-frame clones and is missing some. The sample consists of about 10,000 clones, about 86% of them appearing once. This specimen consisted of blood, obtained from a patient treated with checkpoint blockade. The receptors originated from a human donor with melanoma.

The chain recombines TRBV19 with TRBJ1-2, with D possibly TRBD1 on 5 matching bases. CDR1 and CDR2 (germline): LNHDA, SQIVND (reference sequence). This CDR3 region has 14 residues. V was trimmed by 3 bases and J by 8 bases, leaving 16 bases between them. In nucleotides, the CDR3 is TGTGCCAGTAGTATTCTACAGGCGGAGAGCGGCTACACCTTC. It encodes CASSILQAESGYTF.

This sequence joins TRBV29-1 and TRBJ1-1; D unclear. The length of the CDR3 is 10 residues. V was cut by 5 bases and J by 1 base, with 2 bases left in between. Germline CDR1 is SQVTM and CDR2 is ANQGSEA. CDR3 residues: CSVRNTEAFF. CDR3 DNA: TGCAGCGTTCGGAACACTGAAGCTTTCTTT.

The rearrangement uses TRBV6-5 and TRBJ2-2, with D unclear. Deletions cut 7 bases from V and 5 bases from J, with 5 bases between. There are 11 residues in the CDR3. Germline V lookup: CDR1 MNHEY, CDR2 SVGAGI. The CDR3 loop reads CASKRTGELFF. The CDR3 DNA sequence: TGTGCCAGCAAACGAACCGGGGAGCTGTTTTTT.

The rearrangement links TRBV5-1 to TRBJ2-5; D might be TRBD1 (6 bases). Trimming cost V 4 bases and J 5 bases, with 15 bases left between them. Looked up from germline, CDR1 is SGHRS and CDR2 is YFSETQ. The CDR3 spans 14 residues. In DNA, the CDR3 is TGCGCCAGCAGCCGAAACAACAGGGCGGAGACCCAGTACTTC. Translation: CASSRNNRAETQYF. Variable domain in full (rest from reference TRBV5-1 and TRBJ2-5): KAGVTQTPRYLIKTRGQQVTLSCSPISGHRSVSWYQQTPGQGLQFLFEYFSETQRNKGNFPGRFSGRQFSNSRSEMNVSTLELGDSALYLCASSRNNRAETQYFGPGTRLLVL.

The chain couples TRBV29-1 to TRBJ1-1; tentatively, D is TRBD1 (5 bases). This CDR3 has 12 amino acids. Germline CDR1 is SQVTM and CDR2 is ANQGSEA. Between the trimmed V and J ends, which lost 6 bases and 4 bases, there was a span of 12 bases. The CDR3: CSVRGGFTEAFF. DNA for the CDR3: TGCAGCGTAAGGGGTGGGTTCACTGAAGCTTTCTTT.

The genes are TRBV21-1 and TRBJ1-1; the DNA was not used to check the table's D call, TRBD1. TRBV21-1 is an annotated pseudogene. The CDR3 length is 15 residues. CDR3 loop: CASSKAPGQGGEAFF. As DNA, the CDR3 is TGTGCCAGCAGCAAAGCGCCGGGGCAGGGGGGAGAAGCTTTCTTT.

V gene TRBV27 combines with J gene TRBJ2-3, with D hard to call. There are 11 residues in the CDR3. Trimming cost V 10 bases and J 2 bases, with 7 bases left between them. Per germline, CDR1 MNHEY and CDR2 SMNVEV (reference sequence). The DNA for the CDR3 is TGTGCCACCCAATACACAGATACGCAGTATTTT. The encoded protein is CATQYTDTQYF.

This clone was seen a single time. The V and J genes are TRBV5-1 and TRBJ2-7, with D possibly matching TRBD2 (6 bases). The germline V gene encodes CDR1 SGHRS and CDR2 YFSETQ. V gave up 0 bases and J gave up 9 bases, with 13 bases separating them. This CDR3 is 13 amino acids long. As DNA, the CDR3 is TGCGCCAGCAGCTTGGGCGTGACGGAGGGGCAGTACTTC. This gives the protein CASSLGVTEGQYF.

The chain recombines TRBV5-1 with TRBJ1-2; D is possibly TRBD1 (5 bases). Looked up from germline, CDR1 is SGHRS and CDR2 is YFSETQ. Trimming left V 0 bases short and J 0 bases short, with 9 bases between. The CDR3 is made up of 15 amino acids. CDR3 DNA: TGCGCCAGCAGCTTGGGTGGGGGAGCTAACTATGGCTACACCTTC. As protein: CASSLGGGANYGYTF.

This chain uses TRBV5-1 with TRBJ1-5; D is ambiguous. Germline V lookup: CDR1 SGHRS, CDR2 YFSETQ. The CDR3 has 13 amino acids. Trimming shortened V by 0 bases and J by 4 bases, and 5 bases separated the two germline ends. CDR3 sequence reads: CASSLALNQPQHF. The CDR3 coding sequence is TGCGCCAGCAGCTTGGCGTTGAATCAGCCCCAGCATTTT.

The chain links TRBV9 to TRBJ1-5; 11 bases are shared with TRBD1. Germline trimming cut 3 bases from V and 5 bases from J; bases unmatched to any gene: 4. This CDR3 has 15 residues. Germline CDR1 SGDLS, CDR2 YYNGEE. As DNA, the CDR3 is TGTGCCAGCAGCGGCGGACAGGGGGCTTATCAGCCCCAGCATTTT. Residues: CASSGGQGAYQPQHF.

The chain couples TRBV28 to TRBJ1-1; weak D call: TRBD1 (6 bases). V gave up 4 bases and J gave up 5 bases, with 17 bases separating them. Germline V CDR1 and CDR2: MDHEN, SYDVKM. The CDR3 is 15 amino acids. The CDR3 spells CASSSPPKGETEAFF. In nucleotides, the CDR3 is TGTGCCAGCAGTTCGCCGCCGAAGGGGGAAACTGAAGCTTTCTTT.

The CDR3 region is CASRGAETQYF. CDR3 sequence (DNA): TGTGCCAGCAGGGGCGCCGAGACCCAGTACTTC. The chain combines TRBV6-1 with TRBJ2-5; D call uncertain. Between the trimmed V and J ends, which lost 6 bases and 5 bases, there was a span of 7 bases. Germline loops: CDR1 MNHNS, CDR2 SASEGT. This CDR3 is 11 amino acids long.

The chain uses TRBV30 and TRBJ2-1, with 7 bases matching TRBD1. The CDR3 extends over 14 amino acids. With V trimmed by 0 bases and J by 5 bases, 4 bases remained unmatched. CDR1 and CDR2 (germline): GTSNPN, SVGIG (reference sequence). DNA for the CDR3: TGTGCCTGGAGTGTAGGGGGCAGGGACAATGAGCAGTTCTTC. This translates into CAWSVGGRDNEQFF. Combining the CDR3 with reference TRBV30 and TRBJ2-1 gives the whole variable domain SQTIHQWPATLVQPVGSPLSLECTVEGTSNPNLYWYRQAAGRGLQLLFYSVGIGQISSEVPQNLSASRPQDRQFILSSKKLLLSDSGFYLCAWSVGGRDNEQFFGPGTRLTVL.

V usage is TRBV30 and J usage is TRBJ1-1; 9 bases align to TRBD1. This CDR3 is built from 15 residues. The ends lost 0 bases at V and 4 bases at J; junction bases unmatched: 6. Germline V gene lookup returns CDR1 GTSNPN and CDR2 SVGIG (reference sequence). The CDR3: CAWSVQGADRTEAFF. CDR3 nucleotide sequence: TGTGCCTGGAGTGTACAGGGGGCCGACCGCACTGAAGCTTTCTTT.

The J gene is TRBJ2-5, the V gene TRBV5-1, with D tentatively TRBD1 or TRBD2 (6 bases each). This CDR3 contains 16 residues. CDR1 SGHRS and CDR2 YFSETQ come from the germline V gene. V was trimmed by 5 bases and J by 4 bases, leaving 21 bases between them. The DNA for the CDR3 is TGCGCCAGCAGACCTACGGGGGCCTTTTACGGAGAGACCCAGTACTTC. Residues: CASRPTGAFYGETQYF.

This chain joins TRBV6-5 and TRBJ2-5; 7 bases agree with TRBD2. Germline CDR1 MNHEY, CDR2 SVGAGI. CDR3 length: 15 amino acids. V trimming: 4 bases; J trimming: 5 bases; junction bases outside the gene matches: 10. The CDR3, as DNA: TGTGCCAGCAGTTCGGGGAGGGAGGGGCGGGAGACCCAGTACTTC. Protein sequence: CASSSGREGRETQYF.

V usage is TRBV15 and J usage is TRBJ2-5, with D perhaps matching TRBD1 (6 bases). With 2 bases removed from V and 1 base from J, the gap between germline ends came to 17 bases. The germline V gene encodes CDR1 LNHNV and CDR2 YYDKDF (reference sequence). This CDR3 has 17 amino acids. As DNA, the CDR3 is TGTGCCACCAGCAGACCGAACCTTAGGACAGTCCAAGAGACCCAGTACTTC. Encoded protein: CATSRPNLRTVQETQYF. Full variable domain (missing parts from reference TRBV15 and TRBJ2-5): DAMVIQNPRYQVTQFGKPVTLSCSQTLNHNVMYWYQQKSSQAPKLLFHYYDKDFNNEADTPDNFQSRRPNTSFCFLDIRSPGLGDTAMYLCATSRPNLRTVQETQYFGPGTRLLVL.

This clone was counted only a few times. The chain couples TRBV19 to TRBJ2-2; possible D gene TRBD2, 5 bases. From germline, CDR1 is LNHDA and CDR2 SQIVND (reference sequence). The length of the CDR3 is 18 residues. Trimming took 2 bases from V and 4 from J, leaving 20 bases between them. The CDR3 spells CASSIIPSWGYPTGELFF. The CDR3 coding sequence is TGTGCCAGTAGTATAATCCCTAGCTGGGGATATCCCACCGGGGAGCTGTTTTTT. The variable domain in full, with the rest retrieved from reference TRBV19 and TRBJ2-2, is DGGITQSPKYLFRKEGQNVTLSCEQNLNHDAMYWYRQDPGQGLRLIYYSQIVNDFQKGDIAEGYSVSREKKESFPLTVTSAQKNPTAFYLCASSIIPSWGYPTGELFFGEGSRLTVL.

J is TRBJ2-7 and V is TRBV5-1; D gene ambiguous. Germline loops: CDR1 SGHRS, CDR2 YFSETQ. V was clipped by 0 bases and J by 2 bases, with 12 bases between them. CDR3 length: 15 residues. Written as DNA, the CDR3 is TGCGCCAGCAGCTTGGCCGGCGGATCTCCCTACGAGCAGTACTTC. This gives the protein CASSLAGGSPYEQYF.

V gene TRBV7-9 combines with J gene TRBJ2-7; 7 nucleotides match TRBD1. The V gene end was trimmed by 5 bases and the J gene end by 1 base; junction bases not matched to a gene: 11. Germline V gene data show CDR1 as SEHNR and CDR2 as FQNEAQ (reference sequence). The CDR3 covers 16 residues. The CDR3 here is CASSPLWQGDSYEQYF. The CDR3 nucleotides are TGTGCCAGCAGCCCCCTTTGGCAGGGGGATTCCTACGAGCAGTACTTC.

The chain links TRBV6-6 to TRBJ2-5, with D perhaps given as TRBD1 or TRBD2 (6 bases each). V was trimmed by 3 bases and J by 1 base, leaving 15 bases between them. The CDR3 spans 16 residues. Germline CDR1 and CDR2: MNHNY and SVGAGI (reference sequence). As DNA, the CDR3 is TGTGCCAGCAGTTATGTTAAAGGGGGGTCCCAAGAGACCCAGTACTTC. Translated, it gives CASSYVKGGSQETQYF.

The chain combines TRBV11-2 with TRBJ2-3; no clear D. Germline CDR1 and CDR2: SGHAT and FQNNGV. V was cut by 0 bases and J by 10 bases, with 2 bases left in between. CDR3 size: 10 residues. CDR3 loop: CASSLEAQYF. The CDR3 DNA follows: TGTGCCAGCAGCTTAGAGGCGCAGTATTTT.

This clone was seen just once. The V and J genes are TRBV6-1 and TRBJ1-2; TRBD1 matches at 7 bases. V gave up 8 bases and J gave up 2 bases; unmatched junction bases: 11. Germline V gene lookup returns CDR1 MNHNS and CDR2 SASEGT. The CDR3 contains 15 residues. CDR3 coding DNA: TGTGCCAGCGAAGGTCGACAGGGCGGAAACTATGGCTACACCTTC. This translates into CASEGRQGGNYGYTF.

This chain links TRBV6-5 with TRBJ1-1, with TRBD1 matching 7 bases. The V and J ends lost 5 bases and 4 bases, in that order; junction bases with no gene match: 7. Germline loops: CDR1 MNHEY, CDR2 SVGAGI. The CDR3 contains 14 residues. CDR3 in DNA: TGTGCCAGCAGTCCCCGACAGGGCCCCACTGAAGCTTTCTTT. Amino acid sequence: CASSPRQGPTEAFF.

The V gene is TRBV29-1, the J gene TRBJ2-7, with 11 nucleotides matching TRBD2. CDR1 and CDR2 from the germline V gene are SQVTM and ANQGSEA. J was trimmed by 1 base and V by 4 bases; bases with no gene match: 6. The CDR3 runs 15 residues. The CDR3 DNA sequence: TGCAGCGTTGGAGGGGGGACTAGCGGTTCCTACGAGCAGTACTTC. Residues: CSVGGGTSGSYEQYF.

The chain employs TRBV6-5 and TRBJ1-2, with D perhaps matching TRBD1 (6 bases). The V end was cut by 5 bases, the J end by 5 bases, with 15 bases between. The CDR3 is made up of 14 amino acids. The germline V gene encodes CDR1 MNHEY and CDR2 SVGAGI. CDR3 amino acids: CASSRPGAGYGYTF. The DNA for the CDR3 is TGTGCCAGCAGTCGACCAGGGGCTGGTTATGGCTACACCTTC.

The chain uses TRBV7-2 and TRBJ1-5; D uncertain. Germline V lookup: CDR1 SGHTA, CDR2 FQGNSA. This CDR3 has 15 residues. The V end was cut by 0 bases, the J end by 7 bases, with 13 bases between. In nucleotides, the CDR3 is TGTGCCAGCAGCTTAGCGAGGGCGGCCCGGCAGCCCCAGCATTTT. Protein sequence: CASSLARAARQPQHF.

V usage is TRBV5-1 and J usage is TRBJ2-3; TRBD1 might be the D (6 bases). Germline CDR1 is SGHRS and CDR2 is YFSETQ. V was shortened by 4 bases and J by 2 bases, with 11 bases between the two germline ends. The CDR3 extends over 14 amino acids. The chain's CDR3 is CASSPDSTTDTQYF. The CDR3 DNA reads TGCGCCAGCAGCCCGGACAGCACCACAGATACGCAGTATTTT.